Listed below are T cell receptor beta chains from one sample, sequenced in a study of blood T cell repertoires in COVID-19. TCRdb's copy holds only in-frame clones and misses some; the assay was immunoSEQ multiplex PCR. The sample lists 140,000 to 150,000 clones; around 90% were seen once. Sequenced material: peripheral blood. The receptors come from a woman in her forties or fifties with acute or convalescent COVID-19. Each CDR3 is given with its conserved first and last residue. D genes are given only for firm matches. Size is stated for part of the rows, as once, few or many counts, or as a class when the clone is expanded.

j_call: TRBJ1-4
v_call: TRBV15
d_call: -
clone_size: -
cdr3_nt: TGTGCCACCAGCAGGGTGGGGCAGGGAGGAAGGGAAAAACTGTTTTTT
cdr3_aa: CATSRVGQGGREKLFF

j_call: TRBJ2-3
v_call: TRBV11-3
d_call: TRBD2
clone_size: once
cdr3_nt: TGTGCCAGCAGCTCCGGGACTAGCGGGGGGGCAGCTGGAGATACGCAGTATTTT
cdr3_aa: CASSSGTSGGAAGDTQYF

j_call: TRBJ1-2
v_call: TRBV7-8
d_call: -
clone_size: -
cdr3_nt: TGTGCCAGCAGCCCCAGGGACTATGGCTACACCTTC
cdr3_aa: CASSPRDYGYTF

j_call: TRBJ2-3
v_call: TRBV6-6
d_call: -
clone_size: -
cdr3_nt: TGTGCCAGCAGTTACTCGATGGCTAGCGCAGATACGCAGTATTTT
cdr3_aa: CASSYSMASADTQYF

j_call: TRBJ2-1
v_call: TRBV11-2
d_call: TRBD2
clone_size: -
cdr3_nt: TGTGCCAGCAGCCTCCCATCAGCGGGATTACACAATGAGCAGTTCTTC
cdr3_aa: CASSLPSAGLHNEQFF

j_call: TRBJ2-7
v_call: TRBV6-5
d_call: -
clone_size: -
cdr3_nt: TGTGCCAGCAGTTCCATAACGGAGGGCTACGAGCAGTACTTC
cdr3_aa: CASSSITEGYEQYF

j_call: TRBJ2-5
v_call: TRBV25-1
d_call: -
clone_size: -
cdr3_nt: TGTGCCAGCACTGGTCAGGGGGAGACCCAGTACTTC
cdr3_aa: CASTGQGETQYF

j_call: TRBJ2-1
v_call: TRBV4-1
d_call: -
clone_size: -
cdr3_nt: TGCGCCAGCAGCCAGGGGGGTGGGGGCTACAATGAGCAGTTCTTC
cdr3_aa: CASSQGGGGYNEQFF

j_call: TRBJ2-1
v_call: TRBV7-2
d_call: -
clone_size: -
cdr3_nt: TGTGCCAGCAGCTTCTCTAGAGGCTCCTACAATGAGCAGTTCTTC
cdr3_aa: CASSFSRGSYNEQFF

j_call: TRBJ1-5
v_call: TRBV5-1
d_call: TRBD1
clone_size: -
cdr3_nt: TGCGCCAGCAGCCCACTACCGGGACAGGGGGACGCCAATCAGCCCCAGCATTTT
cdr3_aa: CASSPLPGQGDANQPQHF

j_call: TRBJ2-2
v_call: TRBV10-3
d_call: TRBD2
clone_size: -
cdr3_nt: TGTGCCATCTCCCCTAGCGGGGGAGGGACCGGGGAGCTGTTTTTT
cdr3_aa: CAISPSGGGTGELFF

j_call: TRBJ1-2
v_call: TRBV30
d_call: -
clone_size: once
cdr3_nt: TGTGCCTGGAGTAGTGGATGGGAGGGCTACACCTTC
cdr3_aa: CAWSSGWEGYTF

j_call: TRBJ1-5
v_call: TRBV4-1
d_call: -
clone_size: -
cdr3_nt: TGCGCCAGCAGCCAAGTGGCAGGATCTAGCAATCAGCCCCAGCATTTT
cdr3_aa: CASSQVAGSSNQPQHF

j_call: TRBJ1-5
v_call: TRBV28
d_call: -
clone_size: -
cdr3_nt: TGTGCCAGCGGCAGAGGGGAGGACAGCAATCAGCCCCAGCATTTT
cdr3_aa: CASGRGEDSNQPQHF

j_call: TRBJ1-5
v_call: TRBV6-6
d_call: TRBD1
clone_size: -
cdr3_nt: TGTGCCAGCACCAAGGAGGGGGCGAGCAATCAGCCCCAGCATTTT
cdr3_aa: CASTKEGASNQPQHF

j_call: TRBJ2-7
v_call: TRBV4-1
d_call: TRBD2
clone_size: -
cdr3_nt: TGCGCCAGCAGCCAAGAATTGACTAGCGGGAGCCTGCGCTCCTACGAGCAGTACTTC
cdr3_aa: CASSQELTSGSLRSYEQYF

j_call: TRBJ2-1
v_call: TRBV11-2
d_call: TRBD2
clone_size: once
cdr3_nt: TGTGCCAGCAGCTCCGGGACTAAAAATGAGCAGTTCTTC
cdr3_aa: CASSSGTKNEQFF

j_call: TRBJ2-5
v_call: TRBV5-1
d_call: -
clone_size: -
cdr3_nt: TGCGCCAGCAGCTTGGCCTGGTCGGGAGCGGAGACCCAGTACTTC
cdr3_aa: CASSLAWSGAETQYF

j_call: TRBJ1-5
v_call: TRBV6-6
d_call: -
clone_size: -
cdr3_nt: TGTGCCAGCAGTTCAGAGAGGATGCTTGAGCCCCAGCATTTT
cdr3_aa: CASSSERMLEPQHF

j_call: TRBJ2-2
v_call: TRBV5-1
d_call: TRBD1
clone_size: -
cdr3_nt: TGCGCCAGCAGCTTAACAGGGGACGGCACCGGGGAGCTGTTTTTT
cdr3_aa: CASSLTGDGTGELFF

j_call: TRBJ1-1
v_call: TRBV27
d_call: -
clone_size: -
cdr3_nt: TGTGCCAGCAGTTTAAAAGGGACAATTAACACTGAAGCTTTCTTT
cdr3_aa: CASSLKGTINTEAFF

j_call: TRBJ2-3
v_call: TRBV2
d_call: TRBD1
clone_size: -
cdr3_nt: TGTGCCAGCAGTGTTGGGACAGGGAGCACAGATACGCAGTATTTT
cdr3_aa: CASSVGTGSTDTQYF

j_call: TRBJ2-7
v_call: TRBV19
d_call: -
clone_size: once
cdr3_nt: TGTGCCAGTAGCCGGGATTCCAGCTCCTACGAGCAGTACTTC
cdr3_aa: CASSRDSSSYEQYF

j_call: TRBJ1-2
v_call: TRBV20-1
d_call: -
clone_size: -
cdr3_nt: TGCAGTGCGTTTCAGTATGGCTACACCTTC
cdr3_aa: CSAFQYGYTF

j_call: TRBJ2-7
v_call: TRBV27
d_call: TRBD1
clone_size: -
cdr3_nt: TGTGCCACCGGGACAGACTCCTACGAGCAGTACTTC
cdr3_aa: CATGTDSYEQYF

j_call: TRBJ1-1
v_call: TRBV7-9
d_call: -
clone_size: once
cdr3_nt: TGTGCCAGCAGCCTCATGGGACAGAACACTGAAGCTTTCTTT
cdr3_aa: CASSLMGQNTEAFF

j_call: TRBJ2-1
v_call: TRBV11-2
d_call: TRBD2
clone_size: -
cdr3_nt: TGTGCCAGCAGCTTAGTAGCGGGGGGAGGCAATGAGCAGTTCTTC
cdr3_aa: CASSLVAGGGNEQFF

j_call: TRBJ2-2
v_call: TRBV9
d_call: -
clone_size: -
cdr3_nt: TGTGCCAGCAGCCCCCTGGACTCTTACACCGGGGAGCTGTTTTTT
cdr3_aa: CASSPLDSYTGELFF

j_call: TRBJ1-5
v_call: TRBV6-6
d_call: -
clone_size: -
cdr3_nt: TGTGCCAGCAGTTTAGACAGTCCCCAGCCCCAGCATTTT
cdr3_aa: CASSLDSPQPQHF

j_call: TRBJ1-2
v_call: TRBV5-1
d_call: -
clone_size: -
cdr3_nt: TGCGCCAGCAGCTTGGCCGTCTTCGGACACGGCCTTAACTATGGCTACACCTTC
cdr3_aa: CASSLAVFGHGLNYGYTF

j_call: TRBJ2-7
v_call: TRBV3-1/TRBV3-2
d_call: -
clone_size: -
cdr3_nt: TGTGCCAGCAGCCCCCGGACAGAAAGCTACGAGCAGTACTTC
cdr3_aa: CASSPRTESYEQYF

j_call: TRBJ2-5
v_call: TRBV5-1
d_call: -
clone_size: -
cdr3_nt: TGCGCCAGCAGCGCGGACCCAGGGGAGACCCAGTACTTC
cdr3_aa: CASSADPGETQYF

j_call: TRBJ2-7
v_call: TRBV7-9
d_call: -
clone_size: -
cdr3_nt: TGTGCCAGCAGCTCCACAGGGTTCCACGAGCAGTACTTC
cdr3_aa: CASSSTGFHEQYF

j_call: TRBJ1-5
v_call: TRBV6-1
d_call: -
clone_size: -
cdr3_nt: TGTGCCAGCAGTGAAACCCGGGGTACCAATCAGCCCCAGCATTTT
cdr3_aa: CASSETRGTNQPQHF

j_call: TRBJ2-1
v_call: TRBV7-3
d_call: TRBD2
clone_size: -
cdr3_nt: TGTGCCAGCAGCTTATGGGCTAGCGGGAAGGGTGAGCAGTTCTTC
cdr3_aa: CASSLWASGKGEQFF

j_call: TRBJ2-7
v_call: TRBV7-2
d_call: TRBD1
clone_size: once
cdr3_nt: TGTGCCAGCAGCTTAGCGGGACAGGGGTGGGGGCCTTCCTACGAGCAGTACTTC
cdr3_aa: CASSLAGQGWGPSYEQYF

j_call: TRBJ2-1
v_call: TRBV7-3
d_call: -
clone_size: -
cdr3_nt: TGTGCCAGCAGCTTAGGCGCCGGACAGAGCTCCTACAATGAGCAGTTCTTC
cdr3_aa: CASSLGAGQSSYNEQFF

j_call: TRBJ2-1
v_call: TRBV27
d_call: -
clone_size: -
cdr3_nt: TGTGCCAGCAGTTCAGGCTTTTCCTACAATGAGCAGTTCTTC
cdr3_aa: CASSSGFSYNEQFF

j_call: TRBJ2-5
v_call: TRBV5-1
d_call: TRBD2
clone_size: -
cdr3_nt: TGCGCCAGCAGCCTAACGACTAGCGGGGTACAAGAGACCCAGTACTTC
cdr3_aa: CASSLTTSGVQETQYF

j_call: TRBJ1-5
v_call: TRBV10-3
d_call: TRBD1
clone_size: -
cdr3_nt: TGTGCCATCAGTGAAGTAGGGGGCTCGCGCAATCAGCCCCAGCATTTT
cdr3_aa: CAISEVGGSRNQPQHF

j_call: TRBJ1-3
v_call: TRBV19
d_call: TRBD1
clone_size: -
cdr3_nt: TGTGCCAGTAGCCCCGGGACAGCCGGAAACACCATATATTTT
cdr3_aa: CASSPGTAGNTIYF

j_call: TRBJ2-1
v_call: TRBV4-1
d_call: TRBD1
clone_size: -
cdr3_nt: TGCGCCAGCAGCCCCCCGGTGGACAGGGTAAAGACTGAGCAGTTCTTC
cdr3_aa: CASSPPVDRVKTEQFF

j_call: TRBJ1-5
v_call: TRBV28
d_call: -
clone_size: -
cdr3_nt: TGTGCCAGCAACCATCGGGGAAATCAGCCCCAGCATTTT
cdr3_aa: CASNHRGNQPQHF

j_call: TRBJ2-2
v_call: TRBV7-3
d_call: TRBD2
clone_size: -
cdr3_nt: TGTGCCAGCAGCTTAACCTCGGGGGGCGGGGAGCTGTTTTTT
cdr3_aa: CASSLTSGGGELFF

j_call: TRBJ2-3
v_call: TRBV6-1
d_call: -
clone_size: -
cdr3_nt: TGTGCCAGCAGTGAAGCCCAGGGCACTACAGATACGCAGTATTTT
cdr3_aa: CASSEAQGTTDTQYF

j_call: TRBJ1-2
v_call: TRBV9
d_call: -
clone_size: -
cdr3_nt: TGTGCCAGCAGCGTAGGGGGAGGACCCTATGGCTACACCTTC
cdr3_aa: CASSVGGGPYGYTF

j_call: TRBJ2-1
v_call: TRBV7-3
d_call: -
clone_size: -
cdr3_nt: TGTGCCAGCAGCCACGACCCAGGGAATGAGCAGTTCTTC
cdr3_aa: CASSHDPGNEQFF

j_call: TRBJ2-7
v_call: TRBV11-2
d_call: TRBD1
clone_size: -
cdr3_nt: TGTGCCAGCAGCTTTGCACAGGGGACCTACGAGCAGTACTTC
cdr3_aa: CASSFAQGTYEQYF

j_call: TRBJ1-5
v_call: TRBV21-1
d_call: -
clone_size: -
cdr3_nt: TGTGCCAGCAGCAAGACAGGGTGGGAATTGCAGCCCCAGCATTTT
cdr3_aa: CASSKTGWELQPQHF

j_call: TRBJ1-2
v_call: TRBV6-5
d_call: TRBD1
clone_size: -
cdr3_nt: TGTGCCAGCAGTTCTACAGGGGGCGCAGATGGCTACACCTTC
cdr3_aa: CASSSTGGADGYTF

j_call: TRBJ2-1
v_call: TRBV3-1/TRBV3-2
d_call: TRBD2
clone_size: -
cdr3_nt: TGTGCCAGCAGAAGGACTAGCGAAGACAATGAGCAGTTCTTC
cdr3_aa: CASRRTSEDNEQFF

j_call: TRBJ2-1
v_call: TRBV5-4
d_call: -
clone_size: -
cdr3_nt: TGTGCCAGCAGCTCATCACAGGACGTATACAATGAGCAGTTCTTC
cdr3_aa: CASSSSQDVYNEQFF

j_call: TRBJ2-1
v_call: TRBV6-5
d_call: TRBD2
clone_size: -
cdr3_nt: TGTGCCAGCAGTTACAGCGGGAGTGGGTACAATGAGCAGTTCTTC
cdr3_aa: CASSYSGSGYNEQFF

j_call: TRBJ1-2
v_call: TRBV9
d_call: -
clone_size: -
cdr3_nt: TGTGCCAGCAGCGTGACGGGATATGGCTACACCTTC
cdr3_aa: CASSVTGYGYTF

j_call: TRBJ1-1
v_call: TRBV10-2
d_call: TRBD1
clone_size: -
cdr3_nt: TGCGCCAGCACCGACAGGGGTACTGAAGCTTTCTTT
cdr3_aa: CASTDRGTEAFF

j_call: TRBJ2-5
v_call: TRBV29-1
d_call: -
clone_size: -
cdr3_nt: TGCAGCGTTGAATCTCCGAGACTAGAGGACCAAGAGACCCAGTACTTC
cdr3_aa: CSVESPRLEDQETQYF

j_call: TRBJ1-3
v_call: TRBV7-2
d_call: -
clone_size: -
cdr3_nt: TGTGCCAGCAGCTTAGAATCCTCCTCTGGAAACACCATATATTTT
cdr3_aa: CASSLESSSGNTIYF

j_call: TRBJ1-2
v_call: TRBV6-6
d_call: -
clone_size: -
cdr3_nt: TGTGCCAGCAGTTTGGGGCACAAGCCCTATGGCTACACCTTC
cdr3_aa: CASSLGHKPYGYTF